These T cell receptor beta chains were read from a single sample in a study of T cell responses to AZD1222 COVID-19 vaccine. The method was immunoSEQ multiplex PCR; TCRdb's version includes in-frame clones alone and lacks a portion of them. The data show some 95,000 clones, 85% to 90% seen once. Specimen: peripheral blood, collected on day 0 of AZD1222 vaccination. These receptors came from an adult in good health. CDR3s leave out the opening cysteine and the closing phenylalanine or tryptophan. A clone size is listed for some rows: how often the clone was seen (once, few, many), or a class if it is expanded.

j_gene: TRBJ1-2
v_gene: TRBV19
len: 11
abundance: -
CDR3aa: ASSIATGGGYT

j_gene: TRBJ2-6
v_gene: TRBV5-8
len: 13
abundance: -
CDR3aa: ASSSGSSGANVLT

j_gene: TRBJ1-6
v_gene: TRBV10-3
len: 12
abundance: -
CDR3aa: AIRMEITNSPLH

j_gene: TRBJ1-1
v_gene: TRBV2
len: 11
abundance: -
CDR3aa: ASRIDTNTEAF

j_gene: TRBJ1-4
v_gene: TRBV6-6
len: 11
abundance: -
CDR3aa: ASSPGHNEKLF

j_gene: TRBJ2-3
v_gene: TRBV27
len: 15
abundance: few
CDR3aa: ASSLLETSGGVDTQY

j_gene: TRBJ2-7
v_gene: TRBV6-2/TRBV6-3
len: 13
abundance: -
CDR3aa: ASSYSASGGYEQY

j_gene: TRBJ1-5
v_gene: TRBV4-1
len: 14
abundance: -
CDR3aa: ASSQDLTELNQPQH

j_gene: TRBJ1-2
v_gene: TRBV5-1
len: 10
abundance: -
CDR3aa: ASSLAEDGYT

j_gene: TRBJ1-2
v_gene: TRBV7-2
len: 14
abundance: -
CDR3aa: ASSGQTGRADYGYT

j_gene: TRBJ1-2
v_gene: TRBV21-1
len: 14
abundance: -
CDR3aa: ASSKVRQGCTNGYT

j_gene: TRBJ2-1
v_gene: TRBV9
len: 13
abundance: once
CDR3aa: ASSLPGNPYNEQF

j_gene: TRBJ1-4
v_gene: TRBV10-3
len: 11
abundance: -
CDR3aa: AISDSTNEKLF

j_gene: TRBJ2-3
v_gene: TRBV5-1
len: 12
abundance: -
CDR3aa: ATQRGGSTDTQY

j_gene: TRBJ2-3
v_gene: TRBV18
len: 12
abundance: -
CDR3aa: ASSSGLAADTQY

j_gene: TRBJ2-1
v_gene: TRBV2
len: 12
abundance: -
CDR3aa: ASSEEGLGNEQF

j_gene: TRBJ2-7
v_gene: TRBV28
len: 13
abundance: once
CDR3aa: ASNGTPSGLYEQY

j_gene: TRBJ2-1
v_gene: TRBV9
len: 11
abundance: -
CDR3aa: ASSVAGNNEQF

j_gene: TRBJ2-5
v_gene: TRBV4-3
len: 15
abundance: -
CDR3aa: ASSQDPSGGEQETQY

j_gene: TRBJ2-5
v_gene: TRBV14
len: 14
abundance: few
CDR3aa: ASSQGVTSGQETQY

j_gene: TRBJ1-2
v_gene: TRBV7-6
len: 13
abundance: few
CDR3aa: ASSQEQGRNYGYT

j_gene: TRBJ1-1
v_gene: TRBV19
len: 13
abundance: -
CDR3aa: ASTSASGRTTEAF

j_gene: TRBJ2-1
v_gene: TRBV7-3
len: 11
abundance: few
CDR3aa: ASSPQGSGGEF

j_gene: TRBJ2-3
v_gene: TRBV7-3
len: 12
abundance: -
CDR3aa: ASSILAGGPTQY

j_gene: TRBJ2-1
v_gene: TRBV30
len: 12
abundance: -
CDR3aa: AWAEGTSNNEQF

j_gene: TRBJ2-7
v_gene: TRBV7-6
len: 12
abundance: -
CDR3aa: ASSLVVTSAEQY

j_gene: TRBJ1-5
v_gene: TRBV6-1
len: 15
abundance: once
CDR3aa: ASSESGGMVSNQPQH

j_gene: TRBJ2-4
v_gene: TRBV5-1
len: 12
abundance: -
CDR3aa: ASSLDVQENIQY

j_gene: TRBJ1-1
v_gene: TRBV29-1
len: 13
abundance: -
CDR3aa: SVEDRGRGRTEAF

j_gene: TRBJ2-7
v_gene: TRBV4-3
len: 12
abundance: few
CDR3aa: ASSPGWTSHEQY

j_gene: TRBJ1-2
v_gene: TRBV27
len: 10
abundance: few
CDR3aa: ASSTRTGLYT

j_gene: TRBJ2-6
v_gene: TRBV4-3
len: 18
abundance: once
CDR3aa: ASSQEVPSVGGPGANVLT

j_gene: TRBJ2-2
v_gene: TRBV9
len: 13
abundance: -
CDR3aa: ASSVGLANTGELF

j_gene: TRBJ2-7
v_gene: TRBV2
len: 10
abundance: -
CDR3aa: ASSGDSLEQY

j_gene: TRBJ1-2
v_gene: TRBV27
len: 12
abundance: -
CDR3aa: ASSLYPVGEGYT

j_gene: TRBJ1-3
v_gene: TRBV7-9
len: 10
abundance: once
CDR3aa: ATGGAGNTIY

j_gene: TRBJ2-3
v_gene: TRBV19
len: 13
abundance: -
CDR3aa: ASSTSGQATDTQY

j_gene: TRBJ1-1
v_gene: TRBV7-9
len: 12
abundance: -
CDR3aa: ASSGRDRDTEAF

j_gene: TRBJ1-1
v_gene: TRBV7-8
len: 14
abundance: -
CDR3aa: ASSSYIGVGNTEAF

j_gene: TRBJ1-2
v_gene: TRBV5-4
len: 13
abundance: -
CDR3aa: ASSPETVFNYGYT

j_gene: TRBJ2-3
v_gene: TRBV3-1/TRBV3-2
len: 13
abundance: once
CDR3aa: ASSQRRVTPVEQY

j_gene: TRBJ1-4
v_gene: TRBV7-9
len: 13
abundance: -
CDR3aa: ASSAARGTNEKLF

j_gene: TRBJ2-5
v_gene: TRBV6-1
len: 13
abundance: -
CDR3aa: ASSEGGLVSETQY

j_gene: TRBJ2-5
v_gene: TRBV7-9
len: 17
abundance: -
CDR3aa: ASSLLGAPGGGPQETQY

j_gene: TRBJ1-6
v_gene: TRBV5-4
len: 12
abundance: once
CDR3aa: ASSLYSGNSPLH

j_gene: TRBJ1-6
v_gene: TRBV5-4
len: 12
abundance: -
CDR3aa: ASSWDRGSSPLH